A selection of T cell receptor beta chains follows, all from one sample in a study of long-term antiretroviral therapy in people with HIV. TCRdb's table, derived via immunoSEQ multiplex PCR, lists solely in-frame clones and lacks some. The data contain 20,000 to 25,000 clones, nearly 95% of them singletons. The sequencing here drew on unsorted PBMCs, taken 4.4 years after starting antiretroviral therapy. The origin of the receptors is a woman between 50 and 59 years old with HIV. Each CDR3 is given with its conserved first and last residue. The D gene is left open where the match is weak. Clone size is given for some rows only: seen once, a few or many times, or a class if the clone is expanded.

TRBV19	-	TRBJ2-1	TRBD2	TGTGCCAGTAGTATAGTAAGCGGGAACAATGAGCAGTTCTTC	CASSIVSGNNEQFF
TRBV19	-	TRBJ1-2	TRBD1	TGTGCCAGTAGTATAACCTACAGGGGAGGCTATGGCTACACCTTC	CASSITYRGGYGYTF
TRBV2	-	TRBJ2-2	TRBD2	TGTGCCAGCAGGGAAGGGAGGGCCCTTCGAGGGGAGCTGTTTTTT	CASREGRALRGELFF
TRBV11-2	-	TRBJ1-1	-	TGTGCCAGCTCCCTAGTTGCGGGGGTAGGAACTGAAGCTTTCTTT	CASSLVAGVGTEAFF
TRBV7-6	-	TRBJ2-5	-	TGTGCCAGCAGCTTAGAACCTAGCGCGCGCGAGACCCAGTACTTC	CASSLEPSARETQYF
TRBV19	once	TRBJ2-1	-	TGTGCCAGTAGTATGAGCGGCTCCTACAATGAGCAGTTCTTC	CASSMSGSYNEQFF
TRBV9	-	TRBJ2-3	TRBD2	TGTGCCAGCAGCGTCGAGACTAGCGGGGGCACAGATACGCAGTATTTT	CASSVETSGGTDTQYF
TRBV5-1	once	TRBJ2-3	TRBD1	TGCGCCAGCAGCGGGGACAGGGGAGCGGATACGCAGTATTTT	CASSGDRGADTQYF
TRBV5-4	-	TRBJ1-6	-	TGTGCCAGCAGCTTGGAAGGCGGGAGGGTACCCAGTTCACCCCTCCACTTT	CASSLEGGRVPSSPLHF
TRBV10-3	-	TRBJ2-1	TRBD1	TGTGCCATCAGTCTGACAGGGGCCGGTGAGCAGTTCTTC	CAISLTGAGEQFF
TRBV29-1	-	TRBJ2-4	-	TGCAGCGTTGGGATCGGTCGAGCCAAAAACATTCAGTACTTC	CSVGIGRAKNIQYF
TRBV7-2	-	TRBJ1-1	-	TGTGCCAGCAGCTTAAGCGGGGGGGGAGGGACTGAAGCTTTCTTT	CASSLSGGGGTEAFF
TRBV19	-	TRBJ2-3	TRBD2	TGTGCCAGTAGTATGAGCGGGGGCACAGATACGCAGTATTTT	CASSMSGGTDTQYF
TRBV14	-	TRBJ1-6	-	TGTGCCAGCAGCCAAGTTTGGTCGCCCGGTGGTTCACCCCTCCACTTT	CASSQVWSPGGSPLHF
TRBV12-5	-	TRBJ1-1	-	TGTGCTAGTGGTTTGGGGGGGGGCGCTTGGAACACTGAAGCTTTCTTT	CASGLGGGAWNTEAFF
TRBV18	once	TRBJ2-7	-	TGTGCCAGCTCACCGTCGAGGCCGGTGGTCGACGAGCAGTACTTC	CASSPSRPVVDEQYF
TRBV7-2	-	TRBJ1-4	-	TGTGCCAGCACCGTGCAGGGTGTAGAAAAACTGTTTTTT	CASTVQGVEKLFF
TRBV2	once	TRBJ1-6	-	TGTGCCAGCAGACCGGGAAGTCTGAATAATTCACCCCTCCACTTT	CASRPGSLNNSPLHF
TRBV7-2	-	TRBJ1-6	-	TGTGCCAGCAGCTTAGTTGACTCTTCACCCCTCCACTTT	CASSLVDSSPLHF
TRBV10-3	-	TRBJ2-5	TRBD1	TGTGCCATCAGTGGAAGACAGGGGGAGACCCAGTACTTC	CAISGRQGETQYF
TRBV19	-	TRBJ1-5	-	TGTGCCAGTAAGCGGGCGAGCAATCAGCCCCAGCATTTT	CASKRASNQPQHF
TRBV4-3	once	TRBJ2-1	TRBD2	TGCGCCAGCAGCCAAGCAACCCTAGCGGGGGCCAACAATGAGCAGTTCTTC	CASSQATLAGANNEQFF
TRBV27	-	TRBJ1-2	TRBD1	TGTGCCAGCAGGACAGGGTTCAACTATGGCTACACCTTC	CASRTGFNYGYTF
TRBV18	-	TRBJ1-2	TRBD1	TGTGCCAGCTCCCCCGGACAGGGCGATGGCTACACCTTC	CASSPGQGDGYTF
TRBV7-9	-	TRBJ1-2	-	TGTGCCAGCAGCCTCCAAGGACTTGCCTATGGCTACACCTTC	CASSLQGLAYGYTF
TRBV10-3	once	TRBJ2-5	TRBD2	TGTGCCATCAACAGCGGGGGGGCGCAAGAGACCCAGTACTTC	CAINSGGAQETQYF
TRBV7-9	-	TRBJ1-1	-	TGTGCCAGCAGCTTAGAGTACACTGAAGCTTTCTTT	CASSLEYTEAFF
TRBV2	-	TRBJ1-5	TRBD1	TGTGCCAGCAGTCGAGACAGGGGTGGCCAGCCCCAGCATTTT	CASSRDRGGQPQHF
TRBV10-2	-	TRBJ1-5	-	TGCGCCAGCAGTGAGGGGGATAGCAATCAGCCCCAGCATTTT	CASSEGDSNQPQHF
TRBV10-2	-	TRBJ2-3	TRBD1	TGCGCCAGCACTGATGAGGGGGCGCATGATACGCAGTATTTT	CASTDEGAHDTQYF
TRBV5-1	-	TRBJ2-2	-	TGCGCCAGCAGCTTGGCCGAAGGGATAACCGGGGAGCTGTTTTTT	CASSLAEGITGELFF
TRBV13	-	TRBJ1-6	-	TGTGCCAGCAGCCCGGGACAATATAATTCACCCCTCCACTTT	CASSPGQYNSPLHF
TRBV5-6	-	TRBJ1-5	TRBD1	TGTGCCAGCAGCTTGAACAGGGGGCCCAATCAGCCCCAGCATTTT	CASSLNRGPNQPQHF
TRBV4-2	-	TRBJ2-5	TRBD2	TGTGCCAGCAGCCCATGGACTAGCGGGCAAGAGACCCAGTACTTC	CASSPWTSGQETQYF
TRBV7-9	once	TRBJ2-1	TRBD2	TGTGCCAGCTGCACTAGCGGGGGAGGGGAGCAGTTCTTC	CASCTSGGGEQFF
TRBV7-8	-	TRBJ2-5	-	TGTGCCAGCAGCCCCCCCCGGGACACCTTCAACCAAGAGACCCAGTACTTC	CASSPPRDTFNQETQYF
TRBV11-2	-	TRBJ1-2	-	TGTGCCAGCAGCTTAGCCGTTAACGGCTACACCTTC	CASSLAVNGYTF
TRBV27	-	TRBJ1-6	TRBD1	TGTGCCAGCAGACGGACAGGGGGCGATTCACCCCTCCACTTT	CASRRTGGDSPLHF
TRBV30	-	TRBJ1-4	-	TGTGCCTGGGACCAGGGTGTTGGCGAAAAACTGTTTTTT	CAWDQGVGEKLFF
TRBV27	-	TRBJ2-1	-	TGTGCCAGCAGTCCCCGGATGGACAACTACAATGAGCAGTTCTTC	CASSPRMDNYNEQFF